Below are 27 T cell receptor beta chains sequenced from a single sample in a study of identical twins (TCRdb year 2016). Receptor libraries were prepared by 5' RACE. The sequencer listed for this sample is Illumina HiSeq 2000. The raw public data were reprocessed by TCRdb itself: fastp quality trimming at Q25, MiXCR clonotype calling, in-frame beta chains only. All rows with the same CDR3 protein become a single entry with the most common DNA and genes. The sample table holds around 100,000 distinct CDR3 sequences, of which about 6.1% were seen once. The ten biggest clones cover around 12% of the sample. The sample was memory T cells sorted from blood. The sample's cell subset or site label, in plain terms: CD45RO+ enriched T cells. Receptors were obtained from a woman aged 45-60 years in good health.

This clonotype turned up a few times. The genes are TRBV5-5 and TRBJ2-7; D unresolved. The ends were cut back, 0 bases at V and 3 bases at J, with 7 bases in the middle. The CDR3 length is 13 residues. Germline V gene sequence: CDR1 SGHKS, CDR2 YYEKEE (reference sequence). CDR3 amino acids: CASSLAGHYEQYF. The CDR3 nucleotides are TGTGCCAGCAGCTTGGCAGGCCACTACGAGCAGTACTTC.

V and J are TRBV12-5 and TRBJ1-1; a possible D gene is TRBD1 (6 bases). The germline gives CDR1 LGHNT, CDR2 FRNRAP. The CDR3 runs to 15 residues. V was cut by 7 bases and J by 4 bases, with 19 bases left in between. CDR3 region: CASAPGAFSRTEAFF. The DNA for the CDR3 is TGTGCTAGTGCCCCAGGGGCATTTTCGCGCACTGAAGCTTTCTTT.

This clonotype has more than one count but fewer than ten. The chain's CDR3 is CASRLGTRYEQYF. The CDR3 bases are TGTGCCAGCAGATTAGGGACACGCTACGAGCAGTACTTC. The chain links TRBV6-2 or TRBV6-3 to TRBJ2-7; maybe TRBD1 (6 bases). The CDR3 covers 13 residues. The V and J ends lost 6 bases and 3 bases respectively, with 12 bases between them. CDR1 and CDR2 from the germline V gene are MNHEY and SVGEGT.

Regarding this clonotype: The junction differs from germline at one of its ends, possibly a read error. The chain has TRBV7-8 and TRBJ2-7, with 10 bases identical to TRBD2. The CDR3 contains 13 residues. Germline V lookup: CDR1 SGHVS, CDR2 FQNEAQ. The CDR3 is CASSLLERTSGFF. DNA of the CDR3: TGTGCCAGCAGCTTATTGGAGAGGACTAGCGGCTTCTTC.

This clonotype showed up many times. This chain uses TRBV7-9 with TRBJ2-3; tentative D call: TRBD2 (5 bases). The germline gives CDR1 SEHNR, CDR2 FQNEAQ (reference sequence). V was shortened by 3 bases and J by 2 bases, with 15 bases between the two germline ends. The CDR3 contains 16 residues. CDR3 residues: CASSFPVKRPTDTQYF. The CDR3 DNA sequence: TGTGCCAGCAGCTTCCCGGTAAAGCGGCCCACAGATACGCAGTATTTT.

The rearrangement joins TRBV25-1 to TRBJ1-1; possible D gene TRBD1, 6 bases. V was clipped by 5 bases and J by 1 base, with 17 bases between them. The CDR3 loop spans 16 amino acids. The germline gives CDR1 MGHDK, CDR2 SYGVNS. The CDR3 DNA reads TGTGCCAGCAGTCCAGGTGGGGGCTGGGGGAACACTGAAGCTTTCTTT. This sequence encodes CASSPGGGWGNTEAFF.

The J gene is TRBJ1-1, the V gene TRBV6-1; D perhaps matches TRBD1 (5 bases). The CDR3 is 14 amino acids. Trimming took off 3 bases at V and 6 bases at J, with 14 bases between the two ends. CDR1 and CDR2 (germline): MNHNS, SASEGT. The CDR3 bases are TGTGCCAGCAGTGATGGGGGGACGCGCGCTGAAGCTTTCTTT. It codes for CASSDGGTRAEAFF.

This clonotype was detected many times. The chain recombines TRBV20-1 with TRBJ2-3; 10 bases match TRBD2. The CDR3 is made up of 16 amino acids. Germline trimming cut 2 bases from V and 0 bases from J; bases unmatched to any gene: 5. Per germline, CDR1 DFQATT and CDR2 SNEGSKA (reference sequence). CDR3 in amino acids: CSARSSTSGSTDTQYF. The CDR3 DNA reads TGCAGTGCTAGATCCTCGACTAGCGGGAGCACAGATACGCAGTATTTT.

In this sample, this clonotype turned up many times. CDR3: CASSRSAGDRTYNEQFF. As DNA, the CDR3 is TGTGCCAGCAGTAGGTCAGCGGGAGATCGCACCTACAATGAGCAGTTCTTC. This chain connects TRBV6-1 to TRBJ2-1; TRBD2 agrees at 8 bases. Looked up from germline, CDR1 is MNHNS and CDR2 is SASEGT. The V segment lost 5 bases and the J segment 2 bases; nucleotides outside the gene matches: 11. CDR3 length: 17 amino acids.

This clonotype was recorded at least ten times. The chain is built from TRBV10-2 and TRBJ2-3; a weak D match, TRBD2 (6 bases). The CDR3 length is 16 residues. Trimming left V 4 bases short and J 1 base short, with 15 bases between. CDR1 is WSHSY and CDR2 is SAAADI in the germline V gene. CDR3 sequence: CASSGGELDGTDTQYF. Written as DNA, the CDR3 is TGCGCCAGCAGTGGGGGGGAGCTTGACGGCACAGATACGCAGTATTTT.

This rearrangement joins TRBV18 to TRBJ2-3, with D tentatively TRBD1 (5 bases). From germline, CDR1 is KGHSH and CDR2 LQKENI. The V gene lost 6 bases and the J gene lost 4 bases, with 14 bases spanning the gap. CDR3 length: 14 amino acids. The CDR3 DNA sequence: TGTGCCAGCTCGGGGCAGGAACAACCAGATACGCAGTATTTT. Translated, it gives CASSGQEQPDTQYF.

This clonotype was seen repeatedly, ten times or more. CDR3 amino acids: CSARSPSGYTGELFF. CDR3 bases: TGCAGTGCTAGATCGCCTAGCGGATACACCGGGGAGCTGTTTTTT. The chain is built from TRBV20-1 and TRBJ2-2; TRBD2 matches at 7 bases. V lost 2 bases and J lost 3; bases outside the gene matches: 6. The germline gives CDR1 DFQATT, CDR2 SNEGSKA (reference sequence). CDR3 length equals 15 residues.

This clonotype was detected a few times. V gene TRBV10-3 combines with J gene TRBJ1-1, with D hard to call. Germline V gene data show CDR1 as ENHRY and CDR2 as SYGVKD. V was shortened by 2 bases and J by 2 bases, with 12 bases between the two germline ends. The CDR3 covers 15 residues. Here the CDR3 reads CAISEGLGFNTEAFF. Written as DNA, the CDR3 is TGTGCCATCAGTGAGGGTCTGGGGTTCAACACTGAAGCTTTCTTT.

This clonotype was observed many times. The chain employs TRBV5-1 and TRBJ2-2; 8 bases are a match to TRBD1. The CDR3 contains 15 residues. V gave up 7 bases and J gave up 5 bases; unmatched junction bases: 10. Germline V CDR1 and CDR2: SGHRS, YFSETQ. Here the CDR3 DNA reads TGCGCCAGCCGCCGACAGGGGCCTACAACCGGGGAGCTGTTTTTT. Its translation: CASRRQGPTTGELFF.

This clonotype was observed at least ten times. The chain has TRBV11-3 and TRBJ2-1; 15 nucleotides line up with TRBD2. This CDR3 contains 18 residues. Germline lookup yields CDR1 SGHNT and CDR2 YENEEA. With V trimmed by 7 bases and J by 8 bases, 15 bases remained unmatched. The CDR3, as DNA: TGTGCCAGCACCACACCAGGACTAGCGGGAGGGCGGTTTTATGAGCAGTTCTTC. It specifies CASTTPGLAGGRFYEQFF.

This clonotype was seen repeatedly, ten times or more. This chain links TRBV6-5 with TRBJ1-2, with a weak D call TRBD1 (5 bases). Per germline, CDR1 MNHEY and CDR2 SVGAGI. The CDR3 has 13 amino acids. V was trimmed by 6 bases and J by 3 bases, leaving 11 bases between them. CDR3 amino acids: CASSRRGDYGYTF. The CDR3 nucleotides are TGTGCCAGCAGCCGTCGGGGGGACTATGGCTACACCTTC.

This clonotype was observed at least ten times. The chain couples TRBV6-6 to TRBJ2-7; 11 nucleotides agree with TRBD1. CDR1 and CDR2 from the germline V gene are MNHNY and SVGAGI (reference sequence). Trimming took 5 bases from V and 3 from J; bases not matched to a gene: 6. The CDR3 has 15 residues. The DNA for the CDR3 is TGTGCCAGCAGTCCACCCGGGACAGGGGGCTACGAGCAGTACTTC. Translated: CASSPPGTGGYEQYF.

CDR3 sequence reads: CASSLVSNPKGDTQYF. The CDR3 coding sequence is TGTGCCAGCAGCTTAGTTAGCAACCCAAAAGGAGATACGCAGTATTTT. V gene TRBV7-2 combines with J gene TRBJ2-3; D unresolved. Germline V gene sequence: CDR1 SGHTA, CDR2 FQGNSA. The CDR3 runs 16 residues. V was clipped by 1 base and J by 5 bases, with 16 bases between them.

This clonotype was seen many times. The CDR3 nucleotides are TGTGCCAGTAGAGAGCGGGAGGGCCTCGGGGAGCTGTTTTTT. Residues: CASREREGLGELFF. The rearrangement uses TRBV19 and TRBJ2-2, with 10 bases aligning to TRBD2. CDR3 length: 14 amino acids. J was trimmed by 7 bases and V by 6 bases; bases with no gene match: 5. CDR1 and CDR2 from the germline V gene are LNHDA and SQIVND (reference sequence).

This clonotype was found many times. This chain joins TRBV5-1 and TRBJ2-3; D uncertain. This CDR3 has 14 residues. The germline CDR1 and CDR2 sequences are SGHRS and YFSETQ. The V gene lost 2 bases and the J gene lost 3 bases, with 10 bases spanning the gap. In DNA form, the CDR3 reads TGCGCCAGCAGCTTATCACAGCCGACAGATACGCAGTATTTT. Amino acids: CASSLSQPTDTQYF.

This clonotype was counted many times. This chain uses TRBV30 with TRBJ2-1; TRBD2 matches 10 bases. Germline CDR1 and CDR2: GTSNPN and SVGIG (reference sequence). Trimming took 2 bases from V and 12 from J; bases not matched to a gene: 4. CDR3 length: 12 residues. In DNA form, the CDR3 reads TGTGCCTGGAGTCTGAGCGGGAGGGGGCAGTTCTTC. It specifies CAWSLSGRGQFF.

This clonotype was picked up many times. The chain joins TRBV29-1 to TRBJ2-3; D is unresolved. V was trimmed by 2 bases and J by 2 bases, leaving 17 bases between them. The CDR3 is 16 residues long. The germline V gene has CDR1 SQVTM and CDR2 ANQGSEA. In nucleotides, the CDR3 is TGCAGCGTTGAACCTGACCGATATGACCCCACAGATACGCAGTATTTT. It yields the protein CSVEPDRYDPTDTQYF.

This clonotype has ten or more counts. This chain connects TRBV4-1 to TRBJ1-2; D may be TRBD1 (6 bases). V lost 0 bases and J lost 7, with 12 bases in between. CDR1 MGHRA and CDR2 YSYEKL come from the germline V gene. The CDR3 spans 14 residues. The CDR3 nucleotides are TGCGCCAGCAGCCAAGATCTTACGGGGGCTGGCTACACCTTC. It translates to CASSQDLTGAGYTF.

This clonotype showed up many times. The chain joins TRBV12-3 or TRBV12-4 to TRBJ2-2; D gene uncertain. The CDR3 is 15 amino acids. V lost 3 bases to trimming and J lost 3 bases, with 11 bases between them. The CDR3 sequence is CASSLGMLDTGELFF. In DNA form, the CDR3 reads TGTGCCAGCAGTTTGGGGATGTTGGACACCGGGGAGCTGTTTTTT.

V usage is TRBV6-5 and J usage is TRBJ2-5; D unresolved. The V gene lost 0 bases and the J gene lost 5 bases, with 7 bases spanning the gap. CDR3 length equals 13 residues. Germline assignment: CDR1 MNHEY and CDR2 SVGAGI. DNA of the CDR3: TGTGCCAGCAGTTACTCGTCGATGGAGACCCAGTACTTC. Translating gives CASSYSSMETQYF.

This clonotype has at least ten counts. The J gene is TRBJ2-7, the V gene TRBV27; 8 nucleotides agree with TRBD2. The CDR3 totals 14 residues. Unmatched junction bases numbered 5, after V lost 5 bases and J lost 2 bases. Germline CDR1 and CDR2: MNHEY and SMNVEV (reference sequence). As DNA, the CDR3 is TGTGCCAGCAGTCAAATAGCGGGACCCTACGAGCAGTACTTC. This sequence encodes CASSQIAGPYEQYF.

The chain carries TRBV19 and TRBJ2-2; TRBD2 matches 7 bases. After removal of 6 bases from V and 5 bases from J, the junction contained 6 bases not matched to a gene. Germline CDR1 LNHDA, CDR2 SQIVND (reference sequence). This CDR3 is 14 amino acids long. The CDR3 loop is CASSPLAATGELFF. The CDR3 coding sequence is TGTGCCAGTAGCCCCCTAGCGGCAACCGGGGAGCTGTTTTTT.